Sequencing of this TCR beta chain was carried out in a study of CD8 T cells in Susac syndrome. V shed 4 bases and J 1 base; nucleotides not matched to a gene: 4. Germline CDR1 reads SNHLY; CDR2 reads FYNNEI. The CDR3 contains 15 residues. cDNA came from 0.5 to 1 ug RNA primed by random hexamers. An immunoSEQ multiplex PCR generated amplified TCR beta CDR3 products spanning 54 Vbeta and 13 Jbeta. TCRdb re-derived calls from the immunoSEQ multiplex PCR reads in MiXCR, one entry per CDR3 protein. The repertoire has 150,000 to 200,000 distinct CDR3 sequences, roughly 94% of them found once; the top ten carry approximately 0.073%.

V is TRBV2 and J is TRBJ2-3; 8 nucleotides align to TRBD1. The receptor comes from a human donor in good health. The source material was CD4+ T cells from PBMCs. The CDR3 spells CASSGRQGRTDTQYF. CDR3 nucleotides: TGTGCCAGCAGTGGGCGACAGGGGCGCACAGATACGCAGTATTTT.